The 19 T cell receptor beta chains presented below share a single source sample, sequenced in a study of cytomegalovirus exposure and HLA in healthy donors. The table came from immunoSEQ multiplex PCR; TCRdb's copy has only in-frame clones and leaves some out. The sample lists about 74,000 clones, roughly 94% occurring once. Sequenced sample: PBMCs. The receptors originated from a man aged 18 to 35 in good health and CMV-seropositive.

The chain combines TRBV7-9 with TRBJ2-3, with 9 bases aligning to TRBD2. V lost 4 bases to trimming and J lost 0 bases; unmatched junction nucleotides: 14. CDR1 is SEHNR, CDR2 FQNEAQ, per germline (reference sequence). The CDR3 contains 19 residues. The CDR3 sequence is CASSSPLAGWGFSTDTQYF. The DNA of the CDR3 is TGTGCCAGCAGCTCCCCCCTAGCGGGATGGGGGTTTAGCACAGATACGCAGTATTTT. Drawing the rest from reference TRBV7-9 and TRBJ2-3, the complete variable domain is DTGVSQNPRHKITKRGQNVTFRCDPISEHNRLYWYRQTLGQGPEFLTYFQNEAQLEKSRLLSDRFSAERPKGSFSTLEIQRTEQGDSAMYLCASSSPLAGWGFSTDTQYFGPGTRLTVL.

The rearrangement uses TRBV5-1 and TRBJ1-1, with D uncertain. CDR3 size: 14 residues. Germline V gives CDR1 SGHRS, CDR2 YFSETQ. V was cut by 0 bases and J by 3 bases, with 9 bases left in between. The CDR3 region has the DNA TGCGCCAGCAGCTTGGGGCGGTTGGACACTGAAGCTTTCTTT. Residues: CASSLGRLDTEAFF.

V and J are TRBV6-5 and TRBJ2-2, with D hard to call. This CDR3 contains 11 residues. The ends were cut back, 7 bases at V and 4 bases at J, with 4 bases in the middle. Germline V gene data show CDR1 as MNHEY and CDR2 as SVGAGI. The CDR3 loop reads CASTSTGELFF. The CDR3 coding sequence is TGTGCCAGCACGAGCACCGGGGAGCTGTTTTTT.

The chain carries TRBV5-4 and TRBJ2-7; 8 nucleotides match TRBD1. J was trimmed by 4 bases and V by 3 bases; bases with no gene match: 9. The CDR3 spans 15 residues. The germline V gene encodes CDR1 SGHNT and CDR2 YYREEE (reference sequence). CDR3 sequence: CASSSGGLQAYEQYF. The CDR3 nucleotides read TGTGCCAGCAGCTCAGGGGGCCTACAGGCTTACGAGCAGTACTTC.

The V call is TRBV13, the J call TRBJ1-5; D call uncertain. Looked up from germline, CDR1 is PRHDT and CDR2 is FYEKMQ (reference sequence). The CDR3 length is 13 residues. Trimming pared 0 bases from V and 4 bases from J, leaving 4 bases between. CDR3 loop: CASSLGTNQPQHF. The CDR3 DNA reads as TGTGCCAGCAGCTTAGGGACAAATCAGCCCCAGCATTTT.

In its sample, this clone was seen once. The chain uses TRBV7-9 and TRBJ2-1; D remains ambiguous. Germline lookup yields CDR1 SEHNR and CDR2 FQNEAQ (reference sequence). V lost 5 bases to trimming and J lost 3 bases, with 8 bases between them. This CDR3 region has 13 residues. CDR3 residues: CASSPLVYNEQFF. The DNA of the CDR3 is TGTGCCAGCAGCCCACTTGTCTACAATGAGCAGTTCTTC.

The CDR3 DNA is TGTGCCAGCAGTGATACGGGACTTCAAGAGACCCAGTACTTC. It yields the protein CASSDTGLQETQYF. The genes are TRBV6-1 and TRBJ2-5, with D maybe TRBD2 (6 bases). The CDR3 spans 14 residues. Germline-derived CDR1 and CDR2 are MNHNS and SASEGT. V was trimmed by 3 bases and J by 2 bases, leaving 10 bases between them.

This chain links TRBV7-6 with TRBJ2-7; 14 bases are shared with TRBD2. The CDR3 has 16 amino acids. The germline V gene has CDR1 SGHVS and CDR2 FNYEAQ. The V gene end was trimmed by 5 bases and the J gene end by 3 bases; junction bases not matched to a gene: 6. CDR3 bases: TGTGCCAGCAGCCTGGGGACTAGCGGGAGAGACTACGAGCAGTACTTC. Translated: CASSLGTSGRDYEQYF. The full variable domain, rest sourced from reference TRBV7-6 and TRBJ2-7, is GAGVSQSPRYKVTKRGQDVALRCDPISGHVSLYWYRQALGQGPEFLTYFNYEAQQDKSGLPNDRFSAERPEGSISTLTIQRTEQRDSAMYRCASSLGTSGRDYEQYFGPGTRLTVT.

This rearrangement joins TRBV25-1 to TRBJ1-1; D unresolved. The CDR3 covers 14 residues. The germline gives CDR1 MGHDK, CDR2 SYGVNS. Trimming shortened V by 4 bases and J by 1 base, and 10 bases separated the two germline ends. CDR3 sequence (DNA): TGTGCCAGCAGTGTGGGAGGAGGGAACACTGAAGCTTTCTTT. It translates to CASSVGGGNTEAFF.

The rearrangement uses TRBV4-2 and TRBJ2-5, with D perhaps TRBD1 (5 bases). Germline lookup yields CDR1 LGHNA and CDR2 YNFKEQ. The length of the CDR3 is 18 residues. V lost 0 bases, J lost 2 bases, and 19 bases lay in between. The CDR3 DNA is TGTGCCAGCAGCCAAGATTGGGCAGGGCCCTTCCCACAAGAGACCCAGTACTTC. Amino acid sequence: CASSQDWAGPFPQETQYF.

The V call is TRBV6-1, the J call TRBJ2-3; 11 bases are a match to TRBD2. The CDR3 contains 15 residues. V lost 7 bases and J lost 6; bases outside the gene matches: 9. Germline V gene sequence: CDR1 MNHNS, CDR2 SASEGT. CDR3: CASTVRLAGPDTQYF. CDR3 nucleotide sequence: TGTGCCAGCACCGTTAGACTAGCGGGACCCGATACGCAGTATTTT.

The gene calls are TRBV28 and TRBJ2-7, with 10 bases matching TRBD2. V trimming: 6 bases; J trimming: 1 base; junction bases outside the gene matches: 3. The CDR3 consists of 14 residues. Germline CDR1 reads MDHEN; CDR2 reads SYDVKM. The CDR3 spells CASSSSGRSYEQYF. The DNA of the CDR3 is TGTGCCAGCAGCAGTAGCGGGAGGTCCTACGAGCAGTACTTC.

This chain uses TRBV14 with TRBJ2-1; 14 bases are a match to TRBD2. V trimming: 4 bases; J trimming: 0 bases; junction bases outside the gene matches: 5. The V gene's germline CDR1 is SGHDN and CDR2 FVKESK. CDR3 length equals 18 residues. CDR3 residues: CASSPGTSGGSSYNEQFF. The CDR3 DNA reads TGTGCCAGCAGCCCAGGGACTAGCGGGGGTAGCTCCTACAATGAGCAGTTCTTC.

The genes are TRBV14 and TRBJ1-4, with a tentative D call TRBD1 (5 bases). The CDR3 is 16 amino acids. Trimming stripped 0 bases from V and 4 bases from J, with 12 bases between. Per the germline V gene, CDR1 is SGHDN and CDR2 is FVKESK. CDR3 nucleotides: TGTGCCAGCAGCCAAGATTTTGGCAGGGATAATGAAAAACTGTTTTTT. This codes for CASSQDFGRDNEKLFF.

CDR3 sequence: CASSLCRIRVGLVAEAFF. Here the CDR3 DNA reads TGTGCCAGCAGTTTATGCAGGATTAGAGTAGGTCTCGTCGCTGAAGCTTTCTTT. V usage is TRBV28 and J usage is TRBJ1-1; D gene uncertain. Germline loops: CDR1 MDHEN, CDR2 SYDVKM. The V end lost 0 bases, the J end lost 6 bases, and 23 bases lay between the germline ends. The CDR3 sequence is 18 residues long.

V gene TRBV10-3 combines with J gene TRBJ2-5, with TRBD2 matching 8 bases. This CDR3 comprises 15 residues. CDR1 is ENHRY and CDR2 is SYGVKD in the germline V gene. J was trimmed by 5 bases and V by 5 bases; bases with no gene match: 10. The CDR3 DNA follows: TGTGCCATCAGTTTAAACAGCGGGAGCGTCGAGACCCAGTACTTC. It codes for CAISLNSGSVETQYF.

V gene TRBV6-1 combines with J gene TRBJ2-3; 10 nucleotides match TRBD2. The V gene's germline CDR1 is MNHNS and CDR2 SASEGT. CDR3 length: 16 amino acids. The trim removed 2 bases at V and 0 bases at J, leaving 2 bases unmatched. The CDR3 loop is CASSESGGDSTDTQYF. As DNA, the CDR3 is TGTGCCAGCAGTGAAAGCGGGGGGGATAGCACAGATACGCAGTATTTT.

The gene calls are TRBV11-2 and TRBJ2-7; D is perhaps TRBD1 (6 bases). This CDR3 is 13 amino acids long. V lost 6 bases, J lost 0 bases, and 9 bases lay in between. Germline values: CDR1 SGHAT, CDR2 FQNNGV. CDR3 sequence reads: CASRWTVSYEQYF. The CDR3 nucleotides are TGTGCCAGCAGGTGGACAGTCTCCTACGAGCAGTACTTC. Full variable domain (outside the CDR3, taken from reference TRBV11-2 and TRBJ2-7): EAGVAQSPRYKIIEKRQSVAFWCNPISGHATLYWYQQILGQGPKLLIQFQNNGVVDDSQLPKDRFSAERLKGVDSTLKIQPAKLEDSAVYLCASRWTVSYEQYFGPGTRLTVT.

The chain couples TRBV6-5 to TRBJ2-7, with D possibly being TRBD1 (6 bases). Trimming removed 0 bases at V and 7 bases at J, with 13 bases between. CDR3 length: 14 amino acids. The germline CDR1 and CDR2 sequences are MNHEY and SVGAGI. CDR3 DNA: TGTGCCAGCAGTTACTCGACAGGTTTGGAGGAGCAGTACTTC. It encodes CASSYSTGLEEQYF.